One sample yielded the 10 T cell receptor beta chains listed below, sequenced in a study of blood T cell repertoires in COVID-19. The assay was immunoSEQ multiplex PCR, and TCRdb's table has in-frame clones only and misses some. The sample carries under 45,000 clones, 70% to 90% recorded once. The sample comprised peripheral blood. All receptors derive from a middle-aged man with active COVID-19.

This chain uses TRBV28 with TRBJ2-5, with D possibly matching TRBD1 (6 bases). The CDR3 is 14 amino acids. V dropped 6 bases and J dropped 5 bases, with 16 bases sitting between them. The V gene's germline CDR1 is MDHEN and CDR2 SYDVKM. The CDR3 sequence: CASRSQWGPETQYF. DNA of the CDR3: TGTGCCAGCAGATCACAATGGGGGCCGGAGACCCAGTACTTC.

The CDR3 reads CASIPRGTNTGELFF. The DNA for the CDR3 is TGTGCCAGCATTCCTAGGGGAACGAACACCGGGGAGCTGTTTTTT. The chain uses TRBV6-5 and TRBJ2-2; maybe TRBD1 (5 bases). Trimming pared 7 bases from V and 0 bases from J, leaving 12 bases between. The CDR3 runs to 15 residues. Germline CDR1 reads MNHEY; CDR2 reads SVGAGI.

V is TRBV10-3 and J is TRBJ2-1, with TRBD1 matching over 9 bases. Trimming removed 2 bases from V and 6 bases from J; junction bases left unmatched: 8. CDR1 ENHRY and CDR2 SYGVKD come from the germline V gene. This CDR3 has 16 amino acids. The CDR3 sequence: CAISERTGGASNEQFF. CDR3 coding DNA: TGTGCCATCAGTGAGAGAACAGGGGGCGCCTCCAATGAGCAGTTCTTC.

The chain links TRBV4-3 to TRBJ1-5; 8 nucleotides align to TRBD1. Germline V CDR1 and CDR2: LGHNA, YSLEER. The CDR3 runs 16 residues. J was trimmed by 6 bases and V by 0 bases; bases with no gene match: 7. CDR3 protein: CASSQDATGVSQPQHF. In DNA form, the CDR3 reads TGCGCCAGCAGCCAAGACGCGACAGGGGTATCTCAGCCCCAGCATTTT.

The CDR3: CASRPVGQGGTGELFF. CDR3 bases: TGCGCCAGCAGACCCGTGGGACAGGGGGGCACCGGGGAGCTGTTTTTT. This chain connects TRBV10-1 to TRBJ2-2, with 11 bases fitting TRBD1. The junction had 7 bases not matched to a gene; V was cut back by 6 bases and J by 4 bases. Germline V lookup: CDR1 WNHNN, CDR2 SYGVQD (reference sequence). The CDR3 runs 16 residues.

The chain is built from TRBV19 and TRBJ1-2, with 9 bases aligning to TRBD1. The junction had 10 bases not matched to a gene; V was cut back by 6 bases and J by 8 bases. The CDR3 contains 14 residues. The V gene's germline CDR1 is LNHDA and CDR2 SQIVND (reference sequence). Here the CDR3 DNA reads TGTGCCAGTAGACTCTTACAGGGGGCGAGCGGCTACACCTTC. Encoded protein: CASRLLQGASGYTF.

This sequence joins TRBV6-5 and TRBJ2-1; D remains ambiguous. CDR3 size: 11 residues. V was clipped by 3 bases and J by 8 bases, with 5 bases between them. The germline CDR1 and CDR2 sequences are MNHEY and SVGAGI. The CDR3 DNA is TGTGCCAGCAGTTATTATGATGAGCAGTTCTTC. It yields the protein CASSYYDEQFF.

This clone was seen once. The chain carries TRBV20-1 and TRBJ1-6; tentatively, D is TRBD1 (6 bases). This CDR3 contains 14 residues. Germline-derived CDR1 and CDR2 are DFQATT and SNEGSKA (reference sequence). Trimming pared 3 bases from V and 6 bases from J, leaving 12 bases between. The CDR3 loop reads CSASPTGGNSPLHF. In DNA form, the CDR3 reads TGCAGTGCTAGTCCGACAGGAGGTAATTCACCCCTCCACTTT.

This clone was seen a handful of times. This chain connects TRBV9 to TRBJ2-1, with a weak D call TRBD2 (7 bases). The CDR3 loop spans 16 amino acids. Trimming took off 0 bases at V and 6 bases at J, with 16 bases between the two ends. Germline loops: CDR1 SGDLS, CDR2 YYNGEE. Written as DNA, the CDR3 is TGTGCCAGCAGCGTAGTCCCCTCGGGGGGCTCCAATGAGCAGTTCTTC. It encodes CASSVVPSGGSNEQFF.

The V and J genes are TRBV5-8 and TRBJ2-1; TRBD2 might be the D (6 bases). With 8 bases removed from V and 5 bases from J, the gap between germline ends came to 17 bases. Germline V CDR1 and CDR2: SGHTS, YDEGEE. The CDR3 consists of 14 residues. The CDR3 is CASIPGLGHNEQFF. The DNA of the CDR3 is TGTGCCAGTATTCCGGGACTCGGGCACAATGAGCAGTTCTTC.